One sample yielded the 7 T cell receptor beta chains listed below, sequenced in a study of blood T cell repertoires in COVID-19. TCRdb keeps only in-frame clones here, not all; method: immunoSEQ multiplex PCR. The sample has a few hundred thousand clones, about 90% seen once. Sequencing input: PBMCs or T cells enriched from blood (not recorded which). Receptors were obtained from a man in his forties in a cohort exposed to, infected with or recovered from COVID-19 (not recorded which).

The genes are TRBV7-8 and TRBJ2-5; D unresolved. Germline assignment: CDR1 SGHVS and CDR2 FQNEAQ. This CDR3 is built from 14 residues. The germline V and J ends were trimmed by 0 bases and 5 bases, with 10 bases remaining between them. The CDR3 loop is CASSLAEFRETQYF. The CDR3 DNA reads as TGTGCCAGCAGCTTAGCGGAGTTTCGGGAGACCCAGTACTTC.

The chain links TRBV27 to TRBJ2-7; 7 bases are shared with TRBD2. Germline V CDR1 and CDR2: MNHEY, SMNVEV (reference sequence). With 9 bases clipped from V and 2 bases from J, the junction kept 13 bases outside the gene matches. The CDR3 runs to 15 residues. The CDR3 reads CASRKLREVPYEQYF. The CDR3 DNA reads TGTGCCAGTCGTAAGCTACGGGAGGTCCCCTACGAGCAGTACTTC.

The chain is built from TRBV11-2 and TRBJ2-7, with D possibly being TRBD1 (7 bases). The CDR3 is 12 amino acids. Trimming pared 8 bases from V and 7 bases from J, leaving 15 bases between. The germline V gene encodes CDR1 SGHAT and CDR2 FQNNGV. The CDR3 region has the DNA TGTGCCAGCGGAGGGACAGTACATGAGCAGTACTTC. Amino acid sequence: CASGGTVHEQYF.

This clone was seen only a few times. CDR3 nucleotides: TGCGCCAGCAGCTTGGCCCAGGGCCCTGGTGCTTTCTTT. It is translated as CASSLAQGPGAFF. The rearrangement joins TRBV5-1 to TRBJ1-1; D may be TRBD1 (5 bases). CDR3 length: 13 amino acids. CDR1 SGHRS and CDR2 YFSETQ come from the germline V gene. V was shortened by 0 bases and J by 11 bases, with 14 bases between the two germline ends.

This sequence joins TRBV5-1 and TRBJ2-3, with 8 bases matching TRBD2. There are 16 residues in the CDR3. Germline V lookup: CDR1 SGHRS, CDR2 YFSETQ. Unmatched junction bases numbered 11, after V lost 2 bases and J lost 6 bases. The CDR3 is CASSFSSGRRGDTQYF. Here the CDR3 DNA reads TGCGCCAGCAGCTTTTCCAGCGGGAGAAGGGGCGATACGCAGTATTTT.

V gene TRBV3-1 (or the pseudogene TRBV3-2) combines with J gene TRBJ2-5; 14 bases fit TRBD2. V gave up 5 bases and J gave up 2 bases; unmatched junction bases: 4. CDR1 LGHDT and CDR2 YNNKEL come from the germline V gene (reference sequence). This CDR3 region has 16 residues. CDR3 amino acids: CASSSWTSGRQETQYF. The CDR3 nucleotides read TGTGCCAGCAGCTCCTGGACTAGCGGGAGGCAAGAGACCCAGTACTTC.

The CDR3 sequence is CASSVASYEQYF. As DNA, the CDR3 is TGTGCCAGCAGCGTAGCTTCTTACGAGCAGTACTTC. This chain connects TRBV9 to TRBJ2-7; D is undetermined. CDR1 SGDLS and CDR2 YYNGEE come from the germline V gene. This CDR3 has 12 amino acids. Trimming shortened V by 0 bases and J by 4 bases, and 5 bases separated the two germline ends. The complete variable domain, with remaining parts taken from reference TRBV9 and TRBJ2-7, reads DSGVTQTPKHLITATGQRVTLRCSPRSGDLSVYWYQQSLDQGLQFLIQYYNGEERAKGNILERFSAQQFPDLHSELNLSSLELGDSALYFCASSVASYEQYFGPGTRLTVT.